A selection of T cell receptor beta chains follows, all from one sample in a study of cytomegalovirus exposure and HLA in healthy donors. Generated by immunoSEQ multiplex PCR, the TCRdb table keeps only in-frame clones and is missing some. In total, the table holds 75,000 to 95,000 clones. The sequenced sample was PBMCs. These TCRs come from a man younger than 45 in good health and CMV-seronegative. CDR3s leave out the opening cysteine and the closing phenylalanine or tryptophan.

CDR3aa | v_gene
ASSSLNGGATEAF | TRBV7-8
ASSSQGGYEQY | TRBV27
ATSFDYLNEQF | TRBV15
ASSPPSAGRSGNTIY | TRBV18
ASSIPYPSSYNEQF | TRBV19
ASRQGGNTDTQY | TRBV6-1
ASSHFSTEYEQY | TRBV13
ASSLGGDRSAF | TRBV5-6
ASSETAGRNQPQH | TRBV6-1
ASSSSGRTYEQY | TRBV5-1
AVTGGDYDGYT | TRBV6-6
ASSEIRANTGELF | TRBV6-1
ASSLGRDTDTQY | TRBV5-1
ASSEREGSYEQY | TRBV4-1
ASSVGLAASTDTQY | TRBV19
ASSPDEQATTLGQPQH | TRBV9
ASSWGGEQF | TRBV6-5
ATTLQGDIQY | TRBV28
ASSTYSGTGGNQPQH | TRBV5-6
ASSSGLAGTTDTQY | TRBV7-6
ASSVEAGSYEQY | TRBV9
ASSLGPNYEQY | TRBV7-6
ASMRTGTYGYT | TRBV6-5
ASSQGGGQGSYEQY | TRBV4-1
ASRGDRGHSPLH | TRBV6-1
ASSLQSQETQY | TRBV5-1
ASSIDLRGGPAF | TRBV19
ASSLASGRPAFYEQY | TRBV11-2
ASSPRGGQMNTEAF | TRBV18